The 3 T cell receptor beta chains presented below share a single source sample, sequenced in a study of control samples from healthy donors and cancer patients. Method: immunoSEQ multiplex PCR; TCRdb's copy keeps in-frame clones and lacks some. This table holds 95,000 to 150,000 clones, about nine tenths found once. Specimen: blood. Receptors were obtained from a woman younger than 35 in good health.

This rearrangement joins TRBV5-1 to TRBJ2-1; the match to TRBD2 covers 9 bases. With V trimmed by 1 base and J by 7 bases, 6 bases remained unmatched. CDR1 SGHRS and CDR2 YFSETQ come from the germline V gene. CDR3 length equals 15 residues. Here the CDR3 reads CASSLSSGTINEQFF. Written as DNA, the CDR3 is TGCGCCAGCAGCTTGTCTAGCGGGACGATTAATGAGCAGTTCTTC.

The chain employs TRBV27 and TRBJ1-2; no definite D call. There are 14 residues in the CDR3. From germline, CDR1 is MNHEY and CDR2 SMNVEV (reference sequence). V lost 0 bases to trimming and J lost 4 bases, with 9 bases between them. This CDR3 reads CASSLSSLSYGYTF. In nucleotides, the CDR3 is TGTGCCAGCAGTTTATCCAGTCTATCCTATGGCTACACCTTC.

About this clone itself: At the DNA level, this CDR3 is encoded by other sequences in the same sample as well. The chain employs TRBV12-3 or TRBV12-4 and TRBJ1-2; weak D call: TRBD1 (5 bases). The CDR3 is 13 amino acids. V was shortened by 3 bases and J by 4 bases, with 9 bases between the two germline ends. CDR3 DNA: TGTGCCAGCAGTTTCGGGGGTGGCTATGGCTACACCTTC. Translated, it gives CASSFGGGYGYTF.